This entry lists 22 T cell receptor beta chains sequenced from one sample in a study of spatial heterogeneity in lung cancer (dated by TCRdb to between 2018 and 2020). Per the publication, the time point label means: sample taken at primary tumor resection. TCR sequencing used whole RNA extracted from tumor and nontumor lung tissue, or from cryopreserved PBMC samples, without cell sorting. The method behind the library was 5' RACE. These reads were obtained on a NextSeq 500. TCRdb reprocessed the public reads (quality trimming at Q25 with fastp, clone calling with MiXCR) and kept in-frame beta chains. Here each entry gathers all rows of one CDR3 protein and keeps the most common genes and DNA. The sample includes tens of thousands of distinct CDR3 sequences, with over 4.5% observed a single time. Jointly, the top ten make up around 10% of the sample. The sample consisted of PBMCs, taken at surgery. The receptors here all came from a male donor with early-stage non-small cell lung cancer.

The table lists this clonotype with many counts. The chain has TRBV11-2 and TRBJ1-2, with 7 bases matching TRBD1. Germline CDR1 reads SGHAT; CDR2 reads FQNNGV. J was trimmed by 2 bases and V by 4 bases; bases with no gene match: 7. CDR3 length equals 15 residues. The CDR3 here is CASSWEGGANYGYTF. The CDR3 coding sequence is TGTGCCAGCAGCTGGGAAGGGGGCGCGAACTATGGCTACACCTTC.

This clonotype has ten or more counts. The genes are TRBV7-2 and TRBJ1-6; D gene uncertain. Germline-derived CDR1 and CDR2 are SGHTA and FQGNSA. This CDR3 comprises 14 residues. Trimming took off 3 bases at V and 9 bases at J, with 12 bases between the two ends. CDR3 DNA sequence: TGTGCCAGCAGCTTTGGCCCCCCCCCTTCACCCCTCCACTTT. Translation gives CASSFGPPPSPLHF.

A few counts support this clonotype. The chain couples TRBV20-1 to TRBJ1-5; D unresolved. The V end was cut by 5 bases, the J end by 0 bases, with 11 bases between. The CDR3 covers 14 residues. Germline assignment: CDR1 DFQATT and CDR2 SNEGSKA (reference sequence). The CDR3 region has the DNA TGCAGTGCTTCCTCAGGTTATAGCAATCAGCCCCAGCATTTT. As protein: CSASSGYSNQPQHF.

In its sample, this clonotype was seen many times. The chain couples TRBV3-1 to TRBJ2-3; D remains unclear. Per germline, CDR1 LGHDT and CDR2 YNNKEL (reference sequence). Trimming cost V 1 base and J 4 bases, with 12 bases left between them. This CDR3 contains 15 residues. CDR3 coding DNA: TGTGCCAGCAGCCAAGGTTTTCGACGGGCAGATACGCAGTATTTT. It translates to CASSQGFRRADTQYF.

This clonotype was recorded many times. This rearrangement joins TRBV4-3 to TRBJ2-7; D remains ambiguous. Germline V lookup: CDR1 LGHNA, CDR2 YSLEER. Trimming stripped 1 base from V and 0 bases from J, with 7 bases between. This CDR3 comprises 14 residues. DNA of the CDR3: TGCGCCAGCAGCCAAGGAGTTGCCTCCTACGAGCAGTACTTC. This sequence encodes CASSQGVASYEQYF.

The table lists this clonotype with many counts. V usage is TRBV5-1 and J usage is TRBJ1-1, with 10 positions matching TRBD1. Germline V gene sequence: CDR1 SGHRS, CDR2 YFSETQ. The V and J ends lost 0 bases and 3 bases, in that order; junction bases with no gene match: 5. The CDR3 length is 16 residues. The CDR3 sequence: CASSLETGGGDTEAFF. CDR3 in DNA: TGCGCCAGCAGCTTGGAGACAGGGGGCGGCGACACTGAAGCTTTCTTT.

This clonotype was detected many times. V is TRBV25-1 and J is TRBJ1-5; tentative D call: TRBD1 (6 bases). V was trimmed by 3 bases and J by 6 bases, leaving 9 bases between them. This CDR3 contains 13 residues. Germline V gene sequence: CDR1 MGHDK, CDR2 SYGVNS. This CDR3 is CASSDSGVQPQHF. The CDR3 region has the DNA TGTGCCAGCAGTGATTCAGGGGTTCAGCCCCAGCATTTT.

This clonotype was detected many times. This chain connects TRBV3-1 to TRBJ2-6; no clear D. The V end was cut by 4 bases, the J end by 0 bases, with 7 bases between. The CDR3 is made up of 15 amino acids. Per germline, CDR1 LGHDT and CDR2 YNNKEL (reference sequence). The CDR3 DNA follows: TGTGCCAGCAGCCCGAGTTACTCTGGGGCCAACGTCCTGACTTTC. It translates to CASSPSYSGANVLTF.

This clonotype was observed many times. Here the CDR3 DNA reads TGTGCCAGCACCACCAGGGGGGGAACTGAAGCTTTCTTT. Its protein product is CASTTRGGTEAFF. This chain links TRBV7-9 with TRBJ1-1; 7 nucleotides agree with TRBD1. This CDR3 spans 13 amino acids. Losses at the gene ends were 7 bases for V and 5 bases for J; bases not matched to a gene: 7. Germline lookup yields CDR1 SEHNR and CDR2 FQNEAQ (reference sequence).

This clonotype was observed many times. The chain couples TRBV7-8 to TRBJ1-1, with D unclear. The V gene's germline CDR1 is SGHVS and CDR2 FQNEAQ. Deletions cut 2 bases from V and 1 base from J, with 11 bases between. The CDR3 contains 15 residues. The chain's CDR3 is CASSLLTRGNTEAFF. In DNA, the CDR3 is TGTGCCAGCAGCTTACTAACGCGGGGGAACACTGAAGCTTTCTTT.

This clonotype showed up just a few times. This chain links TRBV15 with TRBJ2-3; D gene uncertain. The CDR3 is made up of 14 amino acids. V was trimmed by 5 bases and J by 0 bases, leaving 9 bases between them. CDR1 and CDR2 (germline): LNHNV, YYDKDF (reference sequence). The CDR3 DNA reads TGTGCCACCAGCGGTGGGGAAAGCACAGATACGCAGTATTTT. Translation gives CATSGGESTDTQYF.

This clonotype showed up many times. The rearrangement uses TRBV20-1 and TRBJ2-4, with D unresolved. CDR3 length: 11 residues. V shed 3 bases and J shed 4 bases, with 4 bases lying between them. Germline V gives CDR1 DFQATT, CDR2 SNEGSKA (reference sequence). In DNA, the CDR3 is TGCAGTGCTAGCGATAAAAACATTCAGTACTTC. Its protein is CSASDKNIQYF.

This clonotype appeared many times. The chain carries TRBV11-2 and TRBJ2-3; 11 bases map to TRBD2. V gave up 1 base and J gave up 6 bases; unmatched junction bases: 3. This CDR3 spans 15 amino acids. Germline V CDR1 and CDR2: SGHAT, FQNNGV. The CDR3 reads CASSLGASGRDTQYF. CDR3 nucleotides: TGTGCCAGCAGCTTAGGGGCTAGCGGGAGGGATACGCAGTATTTT.

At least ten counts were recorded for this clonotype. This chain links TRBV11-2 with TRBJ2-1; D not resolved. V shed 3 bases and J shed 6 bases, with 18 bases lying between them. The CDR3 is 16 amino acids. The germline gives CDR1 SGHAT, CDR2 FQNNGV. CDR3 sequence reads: CASSLRTGRRINEQFF. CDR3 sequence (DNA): TGTGCCAGCAGCTTGAGAACCGGACGCCGAATCAATGAGCAGTTCTTC. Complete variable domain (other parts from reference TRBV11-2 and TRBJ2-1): EAGVAQSPRYKIIEKRQSVAFWCNPISGHATLYWYQQILGQGPKLLIQFQNNGVVDDSQLPKDRFSAERLKGVDSTLKIQPAKLEDSAVYLCASSLRTGRRINEQFFGPGTRLTVL.

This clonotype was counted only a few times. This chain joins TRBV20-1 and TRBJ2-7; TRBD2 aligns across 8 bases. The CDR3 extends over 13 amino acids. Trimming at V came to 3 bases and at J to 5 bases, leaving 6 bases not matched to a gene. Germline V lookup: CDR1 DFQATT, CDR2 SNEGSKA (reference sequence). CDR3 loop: CSARSGSPNEQYF. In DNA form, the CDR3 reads TGCAGTGCTAGGAGCGGGAGTCCCAACGAGCAGTACTTC.

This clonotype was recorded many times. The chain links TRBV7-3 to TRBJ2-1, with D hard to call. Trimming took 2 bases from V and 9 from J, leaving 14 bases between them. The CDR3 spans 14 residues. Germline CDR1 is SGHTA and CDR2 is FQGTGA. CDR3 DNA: TGTGCCAGCAGCTTAGTAGGGCCTTCGAGTGAGCAGTTCTTC. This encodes CASSLVGPSSEQFF.

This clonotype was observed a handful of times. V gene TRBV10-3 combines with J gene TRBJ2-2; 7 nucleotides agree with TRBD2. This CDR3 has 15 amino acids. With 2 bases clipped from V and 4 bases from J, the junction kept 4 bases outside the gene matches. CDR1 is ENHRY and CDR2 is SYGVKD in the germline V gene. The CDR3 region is CAISERGSPTGELFF. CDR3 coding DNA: TGTGCCATCAGTGAGCGCGGGAGCCCCACCGGGGAGCTGTTTTTT.

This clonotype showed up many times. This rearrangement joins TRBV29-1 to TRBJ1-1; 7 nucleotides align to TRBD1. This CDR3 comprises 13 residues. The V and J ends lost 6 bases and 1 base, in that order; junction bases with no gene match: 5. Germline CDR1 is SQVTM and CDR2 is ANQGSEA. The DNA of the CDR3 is TGCAGCGTATCGGGACAGCAGAACACTGAAGCTTTCTTT. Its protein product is CSVSGQQNTEAFF.

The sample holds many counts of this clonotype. The CDR3 region is CASSPQPYSNQPQHF. The CDR3 DNA reads TGCGCCAGCAGCCCACAGCCTTATAGCAATCAGCCCCAGCATTTT. V usage is TRBV4-3 and J usage is TRBJ1-5, with D unresolved. Germline CDR1 is LGHNA and CDR2 is YSLEER. Trimming took 4 bases from V and 0 from J, leaving 10 bases between them. The CDR3 totals 15 residues.

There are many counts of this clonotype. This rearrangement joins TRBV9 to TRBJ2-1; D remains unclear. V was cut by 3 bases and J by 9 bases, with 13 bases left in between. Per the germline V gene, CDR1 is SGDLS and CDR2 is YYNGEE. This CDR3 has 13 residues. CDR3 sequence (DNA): TGTGCCAGCAGCGCGGTAATGGGCGCTGAGCAGTTCTTC. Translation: CASSAVMGAEQFF.

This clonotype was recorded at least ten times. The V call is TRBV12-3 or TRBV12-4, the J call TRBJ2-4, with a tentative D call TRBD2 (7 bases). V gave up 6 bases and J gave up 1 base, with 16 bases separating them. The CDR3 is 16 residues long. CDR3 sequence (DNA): TGTGCCAGCAGCAAAGGGGGAGGGGTGGCCAAAAACATTCAGTACTTC. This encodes CASSKGGGVAKNIQYF.

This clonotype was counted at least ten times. The DNA for the CDR3 is TGTGCCAGCAGCTTAGACCCCCCGGGGACCTCCTACGAGCAGTACTTC. This codes for CASSLDPPGTSYEQYF. The genes are TRBV7-2 and TRBJ2-7; the D gene could be TRBD1 or TRBD2 (5 bases each). Trimming left V 1 base short and J 0 bases short, with 13 bases between. Germline CDR1 is SGHTA and CDR2 is FQGNSA. This CDR3 comprises 16 residues. Drawing the rest from reference TRBV7-2 and TRBJ2-7, the complete variable domain is GAGVSQSPSNKVTEKGKDVELRCDPISGHTALYWYRQSLGQGLEFLIYFQGNSAPDKSGLPSDRFSAERTGGSVSTLTIQRTQQEDSAVYLCASSLDPPGTSYEQYFGPGTRLTVT.